A single T cell receptor (beta chain) is shown here with its context. Its antigen is undetermined. This record belongs to a study of OX40 agonist ivuxolimab in advanced cancers. Study context: Antecedent anti-PD-1, anti-PD-L1 or anti-CTLA-4 therapy was permissible, with over 35% having received some. Study observations and caveats: Relatively little clonal expansion, among the lowest observed, appeared in partial responders at 0.1-3.0 mg/kg. Certain nonresponders likewise exhibited a low normalized T-cell clonal expansion.

The protocol was immunoSEQ multiplex PCR, while the TCRdb copy is restricted to in-frame clones and leaves out a portion. The sample lists 65,000 to 95,000 clones; over 75% were seen once. Germline assignment: CDR1 GTSNPN and CDR2 SVGIG (reference sequence). The CDR3 totals 14 residues. The gene calls are TRBV30 and TRBJ1-1; D not resolved. This TCR was recovered from an adult with an advanced solid tumor such as melanoma, head and neck, liver or kidney cancer. The sequences come from CD4+ or CD8+ T cells sorted from blood, collected in a trial of the OX40 agonist ivuxolimab. In DNA form, the CDR3 reads TGTGCGCTTTCTGGAAGGGCGAGGAACACTGAAGCTTTCTTT. Translated, it gives CALSGRARNTEAFF.